This is a list of T cell receptor beta chains from one sample in a study of T-cell memory formation after mild COVID-19. From the 5' RACE reads, TCRdb called clonotypes with MiXCR, one entry per CDR3 protein. The sample has under 600,000 distinct CDR3 sequences; 20% to 25% are singletons. Input material: PBMCs or a T cell subset sorted from them (not recorded which). All receptors come from an adult woman who had mild COVID-19 (a few samples of this study predate the infection). Cell type and time point are not known. CDR3s include the opening cysteine and the closing phenylalanine or tryptophan. Fields, in order: clone size, V gene, D gene, J gene, CDR3 protein, CDR3 DNA. The D gene is left open where the match is weak. Clone size, where shown, is once, few, many, or a class for clones that have expanded.

NA	TRBV2	NA	TRBJ1-1	CASLREATEAFF	TGTGCCAGCCTTAGGGAGGCCACTGAAGCTTTCTTT
few	TRBV4-1	NA	TRBJ2-3	CASSQVGLLVGDTQYF	TGCGCCAGCAGCCAAGTCGGTCTCCTAGTAGGAGATACGCAGTATTTT
NA	TRBV5-1	NA	TRBJ2-1	CASSLSASSGEQFF	TGCGCCAGCAGCTTGTCAGCTAGTTCTGGTGAGCAGTTCTTC
NA	TRBV5-1	TRBD1	TRBJ1-1	CASSLLTGATEAFF	TGCGCCAGCAGCCTTCTAACAGGGGCCACTGAAGCTTTCTTT
NA	TRBV7-2	NA	TRBJ2-2	CASTPRVGTGELFF	TGTGCCAGCACCCCCCGGGTGGGCACCGGGGAGCTGTTTTTT
NA	TRBV7-6	NA	TRBJ1-6	CASSRTDRRSSPLHF	TGTGCCAGCAGCCGAACAGACAGGCGGAGTTCACCCCTCCACTTT
NA	TRBV12-3/TRBV12-4	TRBD2	TRBJ2-3	CASSSGTSGGTDTQYF	TGTGCCAGCAGTTCCGGGACTAGCGGGGGCACAGATACGCAGTATTTT
NA	TRBV3-1	NA	TRBJ1-5	CASSLDSGVGQPQHF	TGTGCCAGCAGCCTGGATTCTGGGGTCGGACAGCCCCAGCATTTT
NA	TRBV29-1	TRBD1	TRBJ1-2	CSVESRDRGDYGYTF	TGCAGCGTTGAAAGTAGGGACAGGGGCGACTATGGCTACACCTTC
NA	TRBV3-1	NA	TRBJ2-2	CASSQSSGPGELFF	TGTGCCAGCAGCCAATCCTCGGGACCCGGGGAGCTGTTTTTT
few	TRBV7-2	TRBD1	TRBJ1-2	CASSLRDRGRGYTF	TGTGCCAGCAGCTTAAGGGACAGGGGTCGGGGCTACACCTTC
NA	TRBV5-1	NA	TRBJ2-5	CASSPLAVSGPQETQYF	TGCGCCAGCAGTCCCTTAGCTGTTTCGGGACCGCAAGAGACCCAGTACTTC
few	TRBV20-1	TRBD1	TRBJ2-1	CSAPTGNEQFF	TGCAGTGCCCCGACAGGGAATGAGCAGTTCTTC
NA	TRBV12-3/TRBV12-4	TRBD1	TRBJ2-2	CASLRGTGNTGELFF	TGTGCCAGCCTTCGGGGGACAGGGAACACCGGGGAGCTGTTTTTT
few	TRBV20-1	TRBD1	TRBJ2-7	CSVLTGLSYEQYF	TGCAGTGTTCTGACAGGGCTATCCTACGAGCAGTACTTC
NA	TRBV15	NA	TRBJ2-1	CATSRGIGSYNEQFF	TGTGCCACCAGCAGAGGCATAGGGAGCTACAATGAGCAGTTCTTC
NA	TRBV6-2/TRBV6-3	NA	TRBJ2-7	CASSYTESYEQYF	TGTGCCAGCAGTTACACGGAATCCTACGAGCAGTACTTC
NA	TRBV7-9	NA	TRBJ2-7	CASSGSRAAYEQYF	TGTGCCAGCAGCGGATCCCGGGCAGCCTACGAGCAGTACTTC
few	TRBV7-9	NA	TRBJ1-2	CASSLTDTYGYTF	TGTGCCAGCAGCTTAACGGACACCTATGGCTACACCTTC
few	TRBV5-1	NA	TRBJ2-7	CASSYLVPRANEQYF	TGCGCCAGCAGCTATTTGGTACCCCGGGCGAACGAGCAGTACTTC
NA	TRBV7-3	NA	TRBJ1-1	CASSLMFRTEAFF	TGTGCCAGCAGCTTAATGTTCCGGACTGAAGCTTTCTTT
few	TRBV6-1	TRBD1	TRBJ2-7	CASTDRGSAYSYEQYF	TGTGCCAGCACGGACAGGGGAAGTGCGTACTCCTACGAGCAGTACTTC
NA	TRBV11-2	TRBD2	TRBJ2-5	CASSWTRASGGPLQETQYF	TGTGCCAGCAGCTGGACCCGGGCTAGCGGGGGCCCCCTCCAAGAGACCCAGTACTTC
few	TRBV19	NA	TRBJ2-3	CASSTRSGNTQYF	TGTGCCAGTAGTACCAGATCGGGGAATACGCAGTATTTT
NA	TRBV20-1	NA	TRBJ1-3	CSAPGDTIYF	TGCAGTGCCCCCGGTGACACCATATATTTT
NA	TRBV5-1	NA	TRBJ1-1	CASSLRIVTSVTEAFF	TGCGCCAGCAGCTTGAGGATAGTCACGTCCGTCACTGAAGCTTTCTTT
NA	TRBV5-4	NA	TRBJ2-1	CASSSQTYTTDNEQFF	TGTGCCAGCAGCTCCCAAACCTACACGACAGACAATGAGCAGTTCTTC
NA	TRBV6-5	NA	TRBJ1-3	CASSAPGVSGNTIYF	TGTGCCAGCAGTGCCCCGGGGGTCTCTGGAAACACCATATATTTT
few	TRBV4-2	NA	TRBJ2-3	CASSRSGTPNTDTQYF	TGTGCCAGCAGCCGCTCCGGGACGCCGAACACAGATACGCAGTATTTT
NA	TRBV3-1	NA	TRBJ1-5	CASSPGTNSNQPQHF	TGTGCCAGCAGCCCCGGGACGAATAGCAATCAGCCCCAGCATTTT
few	TRBV7-9	NA	TRBJ1-2	CASSSSGVEGYTF	TGTGCCAGCAGCTCTTCAGGGGTGGAGGGCTACACCTTC
many	TRBV7-9	NA	TRBJ2-7	CASSPGVQGYEEQYF	TGTGCCAGCAGCCCGGGGGTGCAGGGTTATGAGGAGCAGTACTTC
few	TRBV7-3	NA	TRBJ1-1	CATRRGRNTEAFF	TGTGCGACCAGGCGGGGGAGGAACACTGAAGCTTTCTTT
NA	TRBV20-1	TRBD2	TRBJ2-5	CSASGGGMETQYF	TGCAGTGCTAGCGGGGGAGGGATGGAGACCCAGTACTTC
NA	TRBV2	TRBD2	TRBJ2-4	CASVPRESENIQYF	TGTGCCAGCGTCCCGCGGGAGTCTGAAAACATTCAGTACTTC
NA	TRBV2	TRBD1	TRBJ2-7	CASSGDNPTDRDYEQYF	TGTGCCAGCAGTGGCGATAACCCGACGGACAGGGACTACGAGCAGTACTTC
few	TRBV7-8	NA	TRBJ2-1	CASSPGGTDEQFF	TGTGCCAGCAGCCCCGGCGGGACCGATGAGCAGTTCTTC
many	TRBV12-3/TRBV12-4	NA	TRBJ1-6	CASSLAPGSPLHF	TGTGCCAGCAGTTTAGCCCCGGGTTCACCCCTCCACTTT
NA	TRBV6-5	TRBD2	TRBJ2-3	CASRPTGGRPVSTDTQYF	TGTGCCAGCAGACCCACGGGGGGGCGGCCGGTCAGCACAGATACGCAGTATTTT
NA	TRBV7-9	NA	TRBJ2-7	CASSLVGGYSYEQYF	TGTGCCAGCAGCTTAGTCGGCGGGTACTCCTACGAGCAGTACTTC
many	TRBV6-5	TRBD2	TRBJ2-7	CASSSGLAGATYEQYF	TGTGCCAGCAGTTCGGGACTAGCGGGCGCCACCTACGAGCAGTACTTC
few	TRBV7-3	NA	TRBJ2-2	CASSPGDPGGELFF	TGTGCCAGCAGCCCAGGGGACCCTGGCGGGGAGCTGTTTTTT
NA	TRBV6-4	NA	TRBJ2-3	CASSDSTLTDTQYF	TGTGCCAGCAGTGACTCGACCCTTACAGATACGCAGTATTTT
few	TRBV7-8	NA	TRBJ2-3	CASSPGTPDTQYF	TGTGCCAGCAGCCCCGGCACCCCAGATACGCAGTATTTT
few	TRBV2	TRBD1	TRBJ2-6	CASSKQGSGANVLTF	TGTGCCAGCAGTAAACAGGGGTCCGGGGCCAACGTCCTGACTTTC
NA	TRBV15	NA	TRBJ2-7	CATSRGSTYEQYF	TGTGCCACCAGCAGGGGGTCTACCTACGAGCAGTACTTC
NA	TRBV20-1	NA	TRBJ2-3	CSAHRPSEPSTDTQYF	TGCAGTGCCCATCGCCCCTCCGAACCTAGCACAGATACGCAGTATTTT
few	TRBV6-2/TRBV6-3	NA	TRBJ2-3	CASSYNQFTDTQYF	TGTGCCAGCAGTTACAATCAGTTCACAGATACGCAGTATTTT
NA	TRBV12-3/TRBV12-4	TRBD2	TRBJ2-1	CASEPLAGGGNEQFF	TGTGCCAGCGAACCGCTAGCGGGAGGTGGAAATGAGCAGTTCTTC
few	TRBV29-1	TRBD1	TRBJ2-7	CSATRQGGSSEQYF	TGCAGCGCCACACGACAGGGGGGCTCTTCCGAGCAGTACTTC
many	TRBV7-2	NA	TRBJ2-1	CASSLAVEGLRNEQFF	TGTGCCAGCAGCTTAGCGGTGGAAGGACTACGCAATGAGCAGTTCTTC
NA	TRBV5-1	TRBD2	TRBJ2-7	CASSLVPGGVYEQYF	TGCGCCAGCAGCTTGGTCCCGGGAGGAGTCTACGAGCAGTACTTC
NA	TRBV6-5	TRBD1	TRBJ2-3	CASSPSGTGGSDTQYF	TGTGCCAGCAGTCCCTCCGGGACAGGGGGTTCAGATACGCAGTATTTT
NA	TRBV18	NA	TRBJ1-5	CASSPIQVPNQPQHF	TGTGCCAGCTCACCAATACAGGTACCCAATCAGCCCCAGCATTTT
few	TRBV20-1	NA	TRBJ2-7	CSATLSGARYF	TGCAGTGCCACCCTCTCGGGGGCAAGGTACTTC
NA	TRBV4-2	TRBD1	TRBJ1-1	CASSPDWTGGSEAFF	TGTGCCAGCAGCCCGGACTGGACAGGGGGGTCTGAAGCTTTCTTT
NA	TRBV10-3	NA	TRBJ2-7	CAISERNEQYF	TGTGCCATCAGTGAGAGGAACGAGCAGTACTTC
few	TRBV20-1	NA	TRBJ1-5	CSASVFRGDQPQHF	TGCAGTGCCTCGGTTTTTAGGGGGGATCAGCCCCAGCATTTT